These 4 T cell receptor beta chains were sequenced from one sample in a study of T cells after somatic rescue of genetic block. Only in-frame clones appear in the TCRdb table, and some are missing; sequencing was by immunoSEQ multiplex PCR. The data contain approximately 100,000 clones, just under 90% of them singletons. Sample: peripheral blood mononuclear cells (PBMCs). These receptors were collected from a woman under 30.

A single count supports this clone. CDR3 DNA sequence: TGTGCCAGCTCCCCAATACGGACGGGAGGAGCAGATACGCAGTATTTT. Protein product: CASSPIRTGGADTQYF. The chain recombines TRBV5-8 with TRBJ2-3; 7 bases fit TRBD2. Trimming cost V 7 bases and J 4 bases; bases outside gene matches: 15. The CDR3 sequence is 16 residues long. Germline assignment: CDR1 SGHTS and CDR2 YDEGEE.

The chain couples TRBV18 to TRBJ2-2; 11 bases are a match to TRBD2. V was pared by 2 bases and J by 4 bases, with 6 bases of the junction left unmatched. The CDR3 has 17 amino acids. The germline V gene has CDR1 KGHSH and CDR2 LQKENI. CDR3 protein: CASSPVLAGVFTGELFF. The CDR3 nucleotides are TGTGCCAGCTCACCAGTACTAGCGGGAGTCTTCACCGGGGAGCTGTTTTTT.

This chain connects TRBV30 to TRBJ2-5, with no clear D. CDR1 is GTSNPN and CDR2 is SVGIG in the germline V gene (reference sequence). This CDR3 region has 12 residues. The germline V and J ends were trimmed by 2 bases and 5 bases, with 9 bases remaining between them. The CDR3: CAWSKWRETQYF. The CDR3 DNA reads TGTGCCTGGAGTAAGTGGCGTGAGACCCAGTACTTC.

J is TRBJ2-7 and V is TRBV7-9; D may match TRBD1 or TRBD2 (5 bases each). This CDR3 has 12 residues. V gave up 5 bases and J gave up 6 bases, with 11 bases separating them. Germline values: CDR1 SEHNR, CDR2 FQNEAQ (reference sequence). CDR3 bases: TGTGCCAGCAGCCGGGCCGGGGCCGAGCAGTACTTC. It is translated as CASSRAGAEQYF.